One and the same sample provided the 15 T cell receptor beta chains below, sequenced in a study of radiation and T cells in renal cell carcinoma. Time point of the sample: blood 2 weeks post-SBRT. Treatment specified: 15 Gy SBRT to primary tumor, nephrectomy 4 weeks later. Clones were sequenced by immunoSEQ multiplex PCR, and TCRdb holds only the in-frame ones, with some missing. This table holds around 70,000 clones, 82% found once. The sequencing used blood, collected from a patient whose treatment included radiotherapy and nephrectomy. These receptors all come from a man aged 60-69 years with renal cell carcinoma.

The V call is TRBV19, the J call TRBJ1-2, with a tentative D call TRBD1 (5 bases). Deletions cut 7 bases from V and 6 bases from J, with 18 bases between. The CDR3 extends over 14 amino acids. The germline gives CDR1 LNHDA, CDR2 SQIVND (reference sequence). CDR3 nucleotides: TGTGCCAGTAAGCGGGACGCACCAAACCATGGCTACACCTTC. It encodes CASKRDAPNHGYTF.

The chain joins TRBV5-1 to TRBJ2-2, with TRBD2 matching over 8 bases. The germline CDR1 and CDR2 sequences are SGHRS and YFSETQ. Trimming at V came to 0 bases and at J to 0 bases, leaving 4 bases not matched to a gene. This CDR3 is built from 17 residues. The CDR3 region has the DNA TGCGCCAGCAGCTTGGAGCTAGCGGGTGCGAACACCGGGGAGCTGTTTTTT. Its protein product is CASSLELAGANTGELFF.

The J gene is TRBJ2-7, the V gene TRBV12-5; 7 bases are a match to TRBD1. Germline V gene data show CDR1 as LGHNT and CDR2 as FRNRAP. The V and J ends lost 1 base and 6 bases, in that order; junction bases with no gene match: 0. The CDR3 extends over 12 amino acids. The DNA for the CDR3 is TGTGCTAGTGGTTTGGCAGGGGGCGAGCAGTACTTC. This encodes CASGLAGGEQYF.

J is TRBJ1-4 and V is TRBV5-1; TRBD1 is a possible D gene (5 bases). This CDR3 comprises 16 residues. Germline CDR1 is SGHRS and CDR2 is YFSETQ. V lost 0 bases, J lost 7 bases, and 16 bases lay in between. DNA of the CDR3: TGCGCCAGCAGCTTGGCCCCGGGGGGGGAAGGTGAAAAACTGTTTTTT. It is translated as CASSLAPGGEGEKLFF.

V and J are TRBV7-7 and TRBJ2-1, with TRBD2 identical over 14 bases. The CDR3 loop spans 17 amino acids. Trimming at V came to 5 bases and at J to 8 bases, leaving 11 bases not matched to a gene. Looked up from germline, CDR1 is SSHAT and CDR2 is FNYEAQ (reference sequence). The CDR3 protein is CASSIRPGLAGEDEQFF. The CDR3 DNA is TGTGCCAGCAGCATTCGACCGGGACTAGCGGGAGAGGATGAGCAGTTCTTC.

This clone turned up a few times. CDR3 in amino acids: CASASGTGELFF. The CDR3 bases are TGTGCCAGCGCATCGGGGACCGGGGAGCTGTTTTTT. This chain connects TRBV14 to TRBJ2-2; possibly TRBD2 for D (5 bases). Germline CDR1 and CDR2: SGHDN and FVKESK. Trimming removed 8 bases from V and 5 bases from J, with 9 bases in between. The CDR3 loop spans 12 amino acids.

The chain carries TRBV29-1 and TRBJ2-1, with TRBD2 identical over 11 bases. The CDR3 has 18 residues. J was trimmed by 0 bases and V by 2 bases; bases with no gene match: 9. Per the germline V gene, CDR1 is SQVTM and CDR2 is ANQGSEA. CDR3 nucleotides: TGCAGCGTTGAATTGCTAGCGGGAGGACCGAGCTCCTACAATGAGCAGTTCTTC. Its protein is CSVELLAGGPSSYNEQFF.

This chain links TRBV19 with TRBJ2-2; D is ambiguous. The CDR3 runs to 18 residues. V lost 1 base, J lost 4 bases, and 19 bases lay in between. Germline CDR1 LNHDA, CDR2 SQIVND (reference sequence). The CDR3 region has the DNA TGTGCCAGTAGTATAGGGCGGAGCTCTCCCGGGTCCACCGGGGAGCTGTTTTTT. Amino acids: CASSIGRSSPGSTGELFF.

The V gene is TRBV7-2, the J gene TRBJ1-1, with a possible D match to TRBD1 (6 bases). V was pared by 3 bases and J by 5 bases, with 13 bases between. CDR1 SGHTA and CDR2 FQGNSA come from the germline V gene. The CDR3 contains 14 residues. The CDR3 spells CASSLGGVGTEAFF. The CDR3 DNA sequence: TGTGCCAGCAGCTTGGGGGGCGTAGGAACTGAAGCTTTCTTT.

CDR3 amino acids: CASSYRSTGELFF. CDR3 in DNA: TGTGCCAGCAGTTATAGGAGCACCGGGGAGCTGTTTTTT. The chain links TRBV6-6 to TRBJ2-2; D not resolved. Germline lookup yields CDR1 MNHNY and CDR2 SVGAGI (reference sequence). The V end lost 3 bases, the J end lost 4 bases, and 6 bases lay between the germline ends. The CDR3 runs to 13 residues.

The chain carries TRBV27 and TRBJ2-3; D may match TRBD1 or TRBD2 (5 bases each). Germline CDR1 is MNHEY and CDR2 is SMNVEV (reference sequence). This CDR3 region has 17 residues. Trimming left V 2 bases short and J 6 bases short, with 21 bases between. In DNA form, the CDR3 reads TGTGCCAGCAGTTTAAAGAGTGGGACCCTCCCGGGGGATACGCAGTATTTT. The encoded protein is CASSLKSGTLPGDTQYF.

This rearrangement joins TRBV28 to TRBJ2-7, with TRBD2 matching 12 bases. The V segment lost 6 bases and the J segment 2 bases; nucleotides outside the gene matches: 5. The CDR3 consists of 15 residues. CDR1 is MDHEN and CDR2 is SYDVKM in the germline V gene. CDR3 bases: TGTGCCAGCAGCCCTTGGACTAGCGGGACCTACGAGCAGTACTTC. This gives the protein CASSPWTSGTYEQYF.

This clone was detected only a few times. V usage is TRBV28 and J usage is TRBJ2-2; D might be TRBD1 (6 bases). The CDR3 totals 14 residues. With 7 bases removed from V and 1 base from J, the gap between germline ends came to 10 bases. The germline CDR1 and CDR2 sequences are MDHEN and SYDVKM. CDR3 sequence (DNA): TGTGCCAGCACCACGACAGGGAACACCGGGGAGCTGTTTTTT. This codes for CASTTTGNTGELFF.

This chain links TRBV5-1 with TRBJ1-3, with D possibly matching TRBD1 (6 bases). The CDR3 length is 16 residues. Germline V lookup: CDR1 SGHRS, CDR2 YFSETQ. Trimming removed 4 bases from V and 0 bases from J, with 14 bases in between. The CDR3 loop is CASSPATGSSGNTIYF. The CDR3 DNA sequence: TGCGCCAGCAGCCCGGCGACAGGCTCCTCTGGAAACACCATATATTTT.

CDR3 protein: CATSMSLSGTTDTQYF. CDR3 DNA sequence: TGTGCCACCAGCATGAGCCTAAGCGGGACCACAGATACGCAGTATTTT. V usage is TRBV15 and J usage is TRBJ2-3, with 7 bases lining up with TRBD2. V shed 4 bases, J shed 2 bases, and the junction held 9 bases outside the gene matches. There are 16 residues in the CDR3. The germline V gene has CDR1 LNHNV and CDR2 YYDKDF (reference sequence).